This TCR beta chain was sequenced for a study of spatial heterogeneity in lung cancer. Background on the study: TCR transcript counts in tumor regions correlated strongly with a T cell module score from matched bulk RNA-seq.

Broader study findings: Counts that tracked tumor mutation counts were those of expanded intratumoral alpha and beta TCRs.

About this clonotype: The antigen is undetermined.

Time point in this sample: sample taken at primary tumor resection. TCRdb re-called the 5' RACE reads through MiXCR, storing one row per CDR3 protein. The profile shows 100,000 or so distinct CDR3 sequences, approximately 4.7% of them singletons. This CDR3 contains 15 residues. Trimming took 7 bases from V and 5 from J, leaving 21 bases between them. Germline V gives CDR1 MNHEY, CDR2 SMNVEV (reference sequence). V usage is TRBV27 and J usage is TRBJ2-7, with D hard to call. The receptor was isolated from a male donor with early-stage non-small cell lung cancer. Sample: lung tumor tissue, taken at surgery. CDR3 protein: CASKDPGLPPHEQYF. Written as DNA, the CDR3 is TGTGCCAGCAAAGACCCGGGTCTCCCTCCCCACGAGCAGTACTTC.